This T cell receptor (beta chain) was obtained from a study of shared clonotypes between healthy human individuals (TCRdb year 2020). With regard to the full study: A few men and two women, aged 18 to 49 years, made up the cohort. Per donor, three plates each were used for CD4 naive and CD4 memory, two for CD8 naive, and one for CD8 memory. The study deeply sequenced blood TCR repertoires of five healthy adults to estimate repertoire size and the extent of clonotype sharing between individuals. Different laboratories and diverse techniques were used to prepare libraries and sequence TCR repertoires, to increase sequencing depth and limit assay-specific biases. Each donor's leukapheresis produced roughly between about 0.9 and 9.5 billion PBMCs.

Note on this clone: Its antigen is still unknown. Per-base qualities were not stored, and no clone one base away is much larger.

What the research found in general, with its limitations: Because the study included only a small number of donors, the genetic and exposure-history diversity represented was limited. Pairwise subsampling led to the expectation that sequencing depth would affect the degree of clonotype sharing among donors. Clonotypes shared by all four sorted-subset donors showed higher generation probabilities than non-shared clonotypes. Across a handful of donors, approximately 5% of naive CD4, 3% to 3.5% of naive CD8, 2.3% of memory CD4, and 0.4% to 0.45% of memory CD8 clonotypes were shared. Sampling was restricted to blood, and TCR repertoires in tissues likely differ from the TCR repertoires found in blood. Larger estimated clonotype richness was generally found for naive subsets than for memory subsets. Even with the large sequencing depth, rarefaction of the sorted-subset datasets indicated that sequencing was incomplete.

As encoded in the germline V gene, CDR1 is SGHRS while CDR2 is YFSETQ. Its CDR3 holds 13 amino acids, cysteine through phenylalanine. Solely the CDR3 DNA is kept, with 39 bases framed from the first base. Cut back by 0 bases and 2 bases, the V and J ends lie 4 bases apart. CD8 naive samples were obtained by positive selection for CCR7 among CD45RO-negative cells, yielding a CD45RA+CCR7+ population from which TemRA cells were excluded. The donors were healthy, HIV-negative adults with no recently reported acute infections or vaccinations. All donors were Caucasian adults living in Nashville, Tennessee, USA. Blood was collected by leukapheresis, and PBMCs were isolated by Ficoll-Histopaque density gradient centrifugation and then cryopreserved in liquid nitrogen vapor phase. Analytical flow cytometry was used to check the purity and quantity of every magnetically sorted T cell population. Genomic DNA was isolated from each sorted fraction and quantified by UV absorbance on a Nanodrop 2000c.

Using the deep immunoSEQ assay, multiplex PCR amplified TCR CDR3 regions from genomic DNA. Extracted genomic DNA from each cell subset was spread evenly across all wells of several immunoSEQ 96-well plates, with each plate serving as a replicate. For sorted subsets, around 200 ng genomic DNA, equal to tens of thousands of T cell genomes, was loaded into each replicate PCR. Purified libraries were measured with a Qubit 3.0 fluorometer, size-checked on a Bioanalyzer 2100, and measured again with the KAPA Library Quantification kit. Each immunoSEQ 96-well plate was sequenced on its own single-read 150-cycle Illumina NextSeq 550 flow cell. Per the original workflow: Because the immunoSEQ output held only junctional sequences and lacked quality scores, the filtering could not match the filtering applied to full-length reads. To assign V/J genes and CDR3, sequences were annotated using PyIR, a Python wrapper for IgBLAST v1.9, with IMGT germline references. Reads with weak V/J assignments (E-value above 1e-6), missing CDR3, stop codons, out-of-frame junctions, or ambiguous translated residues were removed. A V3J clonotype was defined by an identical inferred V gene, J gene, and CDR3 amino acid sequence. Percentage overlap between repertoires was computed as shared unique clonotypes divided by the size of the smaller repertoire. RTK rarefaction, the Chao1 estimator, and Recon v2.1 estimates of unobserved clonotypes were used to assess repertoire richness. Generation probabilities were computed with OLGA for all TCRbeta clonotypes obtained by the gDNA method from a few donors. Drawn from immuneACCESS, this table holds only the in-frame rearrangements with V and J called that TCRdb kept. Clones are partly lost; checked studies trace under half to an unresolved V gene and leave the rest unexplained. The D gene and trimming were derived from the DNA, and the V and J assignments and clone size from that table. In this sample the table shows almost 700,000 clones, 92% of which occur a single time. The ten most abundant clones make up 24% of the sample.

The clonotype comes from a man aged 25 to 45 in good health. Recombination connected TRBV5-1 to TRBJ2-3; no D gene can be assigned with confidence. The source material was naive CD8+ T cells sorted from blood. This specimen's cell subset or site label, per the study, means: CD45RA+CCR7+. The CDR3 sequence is CASSLAYTDTQYF. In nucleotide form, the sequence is TGCGCCAGCAGCTTGGCTTACACAGATACGCAGTATTTT.